These T cell receptor beta chains were read from a single sample in a study of CXCR3-negative and CXCR3-positive naive CD8 T cells. TCRdb reprocessed the 5' RACE reads; each CDR3 protein has one entry and no DNA is given. The sample spans roughly 7,500 distinct CDR3 sequences; the ten largest clones claim over 2%. Input material: naive CXCR3- CD8+ T cells from blood. These receptors all stem from a human donor in good health. Some clones in this sample may be carry-over from other donors' samples. Each CDR3 is given with its conserved first and last residue. Each record gives: V gene, J gene, clone size, CDR3 protein. Rows may omit the clone size; those that give it use once, few, many or a size class.

TRBV12-3/TRBV12-4	TRBJ2-1	medium-sized	CASSFGASYNEQFF
TRBV6-5	TRBJ2-7	NA	CASSYSIQASSSYEQYF
TRBV5-1	TRBJ2-3	NA	CASSFGESVGTQYF
TRBV6-2/TRBV6-3	TRBJ1-1	NA	CASSYSTAEPVSGGQAFF
TRBV29-1	TRBJ2-1	medium-sized	CSVGVREPYNEQFF
TRBV29-1	TRBJ1-4	NA	CSVGMLGKGEKLFF
TRBV6-5	TRBJ1-3	NA	CASSYSNTIYF
TRBV25-1	TRBJ1-1	medium-sized	CASSLGRGGGRTEAFF
TRBV29-1	TRBJ2-5	medium-sized	CSVAGTSVETQYF
TRBV29-1	TRBJ2-7	medium-sized	CSVRTGAYEQYF
TRBV15	TRBJ2-3	medium-sized	CATSRGSGSLTDTQYF
TRBV19	TRBJ2-3	NA	CASRVTGSRTDTQYF
TRBV29-1	TRBJ2-1	NA	CSVKGASGSSVNYEQFF
TRBV3-1	TRBJ2-7	NA	CASSTLADPYEQYF
TRBV7-6	TRBJ2-1	NA	CASSLGGTSSYNEQFF
TRBV28	TRBJ2-7	NA	CASRETDYEQYF
TRBV29-1	TRBJ1-1	NA	CSVKMNTEAFF
TRBV29-1	TRBJ1-3	NA	CSVEGDLGNTIYF
TRBV5-8	TRBJ1-1	NA	CASSLPEWDAEAFF
TRBV11-3	TRBJ1-1	NA	CASSWYQGGTEAFF
TRBV5-1	TRBJ2-5	NA	CASSSEAQLETQYF
TRBV15	TRBJ2-1	medium-sized	CATSPLTGYNEQFF
TRBV13	TRBJ2-1	medium-sized	CASSRPGLATTNEQFF
TRBV20-1	TRBJ2-1	medium-sized	CSALDPRTYNEQFF
TRBV29-1	TRBJ2-1	medium-sized	CSVVWTGPYNEQFF
TRBV10-1	TRBJ2-3	NA	CASSGLAGAADTQYF
TRBV29-1	TRBJ2-3	NA	CSVRGPDTQYF
TRBV2	TRBJ2-7	NA	CASSDLPAYEQYF
TRBV7-2	TRBJ2-1	NA	CASSPAWLLYNEQFF
TRBV4-2	TRBJ2-7	medium-sized	CASSQPGSSYEQYF
TRBV4-1	TRBJ1-3	NA	CASSQDPGTASDTIYF
TRBV25-1	TRBJ2-1	medium-sized	CASSEWTGIGGEQFF
TRBV29-1	TRBJ2-3	medium-sized	CSDRTSGSYPQYF
TRBV5-5	TRBJ2-2	medium-sized	CASSFGPSGRAGELFF
TRBV5-1	TRBJ2-7	NA	CASRLAETYEQYF
TRBV10-3	TRBJ2-5	NA	CAISDQLEWETQYF
TRBV15	TRBJ2-1	NA	CATSRDRPYRVIKDGEQFF
TRBV4-2	TRBJ2-7	NA	CASSPRGGRASYEQYF
TRBV29-1	TRBJ2-7	NA	CSGGTDISYEQYF
TRBV7-9	TRBJ1-1	medium-sized	CASSPAGPSTSFF
TRBV29-1	TRBJ2-7	medium-sized	CSVTPRGQGYEQYF
TRBV28	TRBJ2-7	medium-sized	CASSLRPGTDAYEQYF
TRBV20-1	TRBJ1-2	NA	CSARFGYGYTF
TRBV25-1	TRBJ2-7	medium-sized	CASSPLAGGDYEQYF
TRBV5-5	TRBJ2-7	medium-sized	CASSLTGIYEQYF
TRBV7-2	TRBJ1-2	medium-sized	CASTARGGLSGYTF
TRBV12-3/TRBV12-4	TRBJ2-2	medium-sized	CASSLDTGELFF
TRBV11-3	TRBJ2-1	medium-sized	CASSFSWASGQYNEQFF
TRBV27	TRBJ2-3	medium-sized	CASSLLAGGGDTQYF
TRBV29-1	TRBJ1-1	NA	CSAGTGDTEAFF
TRBV9	TRBJ1-2	NA	CASSPGHLYGYTF
TRBV28	TRBJ2-2	NA	CASSPLTGTTGELFF
TRBV10-1	TRBJ2-1	NA	CASSDGPWVAGGYNEQFF